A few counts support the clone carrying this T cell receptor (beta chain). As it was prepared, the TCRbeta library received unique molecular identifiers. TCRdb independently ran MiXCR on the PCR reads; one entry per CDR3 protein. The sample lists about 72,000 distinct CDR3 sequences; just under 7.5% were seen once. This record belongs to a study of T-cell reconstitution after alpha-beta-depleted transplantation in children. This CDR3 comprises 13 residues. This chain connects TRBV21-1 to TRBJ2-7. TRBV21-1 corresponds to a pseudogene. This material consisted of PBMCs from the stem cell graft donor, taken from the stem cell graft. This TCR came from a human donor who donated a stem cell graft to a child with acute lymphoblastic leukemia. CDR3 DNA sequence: TGTGCCAGGGAGTTCAGGAGATCCTACGAGCAGTACTTC. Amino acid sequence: CAREFRRSYEQYF.